This entry concerns a single T cell receptor beta chain. Its antigen remains unknown. The same CDR3 arises from other DNA sequences in this sample as well. CD8 cells regarded as naive lacked CD45RO, were positively chosen for CCR7, and omitted terminally differentiated effector memory CD45RA+ cells. Each sample came from a Caucasian adult donor living in Nashville, Tennessee. These data are taken from a study of shared clonotypes between healthy human individuals. Study context: The donor pool was made up of a couple of women and three men aged 18 to 49.

Method: immunoSEQ multiplex PCR; TCRdb's copy keeps in-frame clones and lacks some. Among about 2.1 million clones listed, just over 90% were seen once. Whole-study results and caveats: In having few donors, the study represented limited genetic and exposure-history diversity. Sequencing depth was a factor that was expected to affect clonotype sharing among donors.

Sequenced input: naive CD8+ T cells from PBMCs. The receptor comes from a man aged 18 to 29 in good health. Some clones in this sample may be carry-over from other donors' samples.

The CDR3 coding sequence is TGTGCCAGCAGTCCGGGGGGCACTGAAGCTTTCTTT. It codes for CASSPGGTEAFF. The J gene is TRBJ1-1, the V gene TRBV27; D might be TRBD1 (5 bases). Germline loops: CDR1 MNHEY, CDR2 SMNVEV (reference sequence). The CDR3 spans 12 residues. Between the trimmed V and J ends, which lost 5 bases and 4 bases, there was a span of 8 bases.